This T cell receptor beta chain was sequenced for a study of T cells in Graves' hyperthyroidism and ophthalmopathy. Study background: Peripheral blood was collected at initial diagnosis, before any treatment.

TCR beta CDR3 region amplification was performed from RNA transcripts. A first-round RT-PCR of the TCR CDR3 used the HTBI primer set. TCRdb processed the multiplex PCR reads anew with MiXCR; each CDR3 protein has one entry. The table lists around 690,000 distinct CDR3 sequences, 17% of them singletons, with about 16% in the top ten. Germline V gene data show CDR1 as SGHKS and CDR2 as YYEKEE (reference sequence). J lost 0 bases, V lost 5 bases, and 4 bases had no gene match. The CDR3 length is 15 residues. This clonotype was counted a few times. The rearrangement joins TRBV5-5 to TRBJ1-3, with 8 bases lining up with TRBD1. Sequenced: blood. The receptor was isolated from a man aged 45-65 years with Graves' hyperthyroidism. Here the CDR3 reads CASRLDRGSGNTIYF. CDR3 nucleotides: TGTGCCAGCAGACTCGACAGGGGCTCTGGAAACACCATATATTTT.